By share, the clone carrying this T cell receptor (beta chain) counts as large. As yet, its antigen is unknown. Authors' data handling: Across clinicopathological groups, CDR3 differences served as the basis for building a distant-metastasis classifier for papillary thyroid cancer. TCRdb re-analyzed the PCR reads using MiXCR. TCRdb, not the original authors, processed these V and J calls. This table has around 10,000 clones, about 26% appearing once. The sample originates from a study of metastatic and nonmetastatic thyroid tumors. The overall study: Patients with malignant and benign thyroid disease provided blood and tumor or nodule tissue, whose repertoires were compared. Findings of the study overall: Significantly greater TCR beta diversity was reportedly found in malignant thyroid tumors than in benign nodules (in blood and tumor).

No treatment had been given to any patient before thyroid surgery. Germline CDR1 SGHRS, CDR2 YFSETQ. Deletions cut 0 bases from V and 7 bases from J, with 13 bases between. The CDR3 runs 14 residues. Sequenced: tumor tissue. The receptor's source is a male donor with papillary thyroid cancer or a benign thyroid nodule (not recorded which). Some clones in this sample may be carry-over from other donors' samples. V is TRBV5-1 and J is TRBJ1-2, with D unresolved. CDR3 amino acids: CASSLGPSTGGYTF. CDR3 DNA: TGCGCCAGCAGCTTGGGCCCCTCTACGGGTGGCTACACCTTC.